A single T cell receptor beta chain is shown here with its context. This receptor's antigen is unknown. No per-base quality is available; no much larger clone lies one base away. In the germline V gene, CDR1 corresponds to SGDLS and CDR2 to YYNGEE. V sheds 0 bases and J sheds 6 bases, leaving 12 bases between their ends. The CDR3 sequence holds 14 residues, the cysteine and phenylalanine included. The retained sequence is limited to the CDR3, 42 bases, with the frame set at the first base. The collaborating institutions used their own protocols to collect whole blood in K2EDTA tubes. For TCRbeta analysis, collaborators shipped samples in one of three forms: frozen whole blood, isolated PBMCs, or DNA extracted from either of those sample types. The data are from a study of blood T cell repertoires in COVID-19 (TCRdb year 2020). Notes on the research overall: Samples from collaborators originated in the United States, Italy and Spain and spanned both the acute and convalescent phases of COVID-19. Deeply sampled blood TCRbeta repertoires from subjects exposed to, actively infected with, or recovered from COVID-19 were included in the dataset. A de-identified subject ID, COVID-19 status, age in years and sex were almost always included in the sample metadata. HLA class I and class II types, where available, came from metadata supplied by the sample provider rather than from assay-based typing. The material from the prospective study consisted of cDNA or gDNA derived from T cells, B-cell-depleted T cells, or PBMCs. Samples came from the ongoing ImmuneRACE study (first 160 participants) plus 1,254 subjects from 6 global collaborators. The repertoires were released in a freely available public database intended as a resource for research on the immune response to SARS-CoV-2.

TCRbeta CDR3 regions were amplified from genomic DNA by means of the immunoSEQ Assay, a bias-controlled multiplex PCR. From the authors' description of their analysis: The number of nucleated cells in each sample was estimated by amplification of reference gene primers within the assay. Sequence reads were collapsed and filtered to measure the absolute abundance of every unique TCRbeta CDR3 rearrangement. Productive Simpson clonality was computed per sample as the square root of Simpson's diversity index over productive rearrangements. The immuneACCESS repertoire file appears here via TCRdb, limited to in-frame rearrangements. These files lack a portion of the clones; in checked studies, under half of the deficit traces to unresolved V genes, and the cause of the others is not known. V, J and clone size derive from that table, while D and trimming were established from the DNA sequence. Counted in this sample were roughly 89,000 clones; approximately 80% of them appeared once. 15% to 17% of the sample comes from the top ten.

The study at large found these results: The quantity of clinical and demographic metadata differed by source and by participant and was supplied without curation.

The receptor's source is a woman older than 75 with acute or convalescent COVID-19. Sequences were obtained from peripheral blood. Rearrangement joined TRBV9 to TRBJ1-2; TRBD1 is perhaps the D gene, given 6 matching bases. The CDR3 reads CASSVDSGDHGYTF. DNA sequence: TGTGCCAGCAGCGTAGACTCAGGGGACCATGGCTACACCTTC.